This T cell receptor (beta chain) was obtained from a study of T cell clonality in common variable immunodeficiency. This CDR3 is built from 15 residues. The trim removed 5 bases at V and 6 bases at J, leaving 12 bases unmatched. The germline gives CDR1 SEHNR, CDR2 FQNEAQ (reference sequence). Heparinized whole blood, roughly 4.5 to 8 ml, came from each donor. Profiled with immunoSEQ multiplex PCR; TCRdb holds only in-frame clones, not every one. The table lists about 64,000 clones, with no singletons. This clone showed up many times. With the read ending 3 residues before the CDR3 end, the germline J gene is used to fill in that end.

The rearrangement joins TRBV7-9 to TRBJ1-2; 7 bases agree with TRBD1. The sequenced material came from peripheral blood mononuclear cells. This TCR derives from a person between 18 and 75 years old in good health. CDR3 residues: CASSPGLTGIHGYTF. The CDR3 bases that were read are TGTGCCAGCAGCCCGGGGCTGACAGGGATCCATGGC.